The clone carrying this TCR beta chain was picked up a small number of times. Germline V lookup: CDR1 MNHEY, CDR2 SVGAGI. The CDR3 sequence is 15 residues long. V dropped 5 bases and J dropped 5; count of bases not matched to a gene: 8. Primers used in a second PCR of about 6 to 11 cycles were a sample-barcoded 5' primer and a J-beta primer mix. MiXCR, run by TCRdb on the 5' RACE reads, gives a single entry per CDR3 protein. The sample has approximately 780,000 distinct CDR3 sequences; under 30% are singletons. This entry comes from a study of blood T cells in healthy people across ages. Each donor supplied around 9.9 milliliters of peripheral blood. Isolating PBMCs gave at least 6.5 million of these cells per sample. These data are also associated with another study on T cells of mothers and their children.

This sequence originates from a boy aged 10-17 years in good health. Sequencing used blood. This rearrangement joins TRBV6-5 to TRBJ1-4; TRBD1 agrees at 7 bases. CDR3 in DNA: TGTGCCAGCAGTCGGGGGACAGAATACAATGAAAAACTGTTTTTT. It translates to CASSRGTEYNEKLFF.